This TCR beta chain was recovered during a study of blood T cell repertoires in COVID-19. Overall study: Researchers got acute and convalescent COVID-19 samples from the United States, Italy and Spain.

The method was immunoSEQ multiplex PCR; TCRdb's version includes in-frame clones alone and lacks a portion of them. The profile shows approximately 400,000 clones, approximately 90% of them singletons. V dropped 4 bases and J dropped 4; count of bases not matched to a gene: 5. Germline V gives CDR1 MNHEY, CDR2 SVGEGT. The CDR3 loop spans 16 amino acids. Those enrolled, adults aged 18 to 89 years, came from some 23 US areas. Material: PBMCs or T cells enriched from blood (not recorded which). The clonotype originates from a woman younger than 35 who had recovered from COVID-19. The chain uses TRBV6-2 or TRBV6-3 and TRBJ1-5, with 12 bases matching TRBD1. The CDR3 coding sequence is TGTGCCAGCAGTTGGGGACAGGGGGCCGCGAATCAGCCCCAGCATTTT. This translates into CASSWGQGAANQPQHF.